Below, 5 T cell receptor beta chains from the same sample are listed, as sequenced in a study of blood T cell repertoires in COVID-19. TCRdb's copy holds only in-frame clones and misses some; the assay was immunoSEQ multiplex PCR. There are some 39,000 clones in the sample; 75% to 90% occur only once, and about 4.2% lies in the top ten. Input material: peripheral blood. All receptors derive from a man aged 55 to 69 with acute or convalescent COVID-19.

This clone was detected once. The V and J genes are TRBV19 and TRBJ1-2, with TRBD1 matching over 10 bases. The CDR3 is 17 amino acids. The V gene end was trimmed by 4 bases and the J gene end by 8 bases; junction bases not matched to a gene: 16. Germline V gene sequence: CDR1 LNHDA, CDR2 SQIVND (reference sequence). The CDR3 region has the DNA TGTGCCAGTAGTACCGCCCGAGTTACGACAGGGGGCTACGGCTACACCTTC. Protein sequence: CASSTARVTTGGYGYTF.

This clone has just one count. The gene calls are TRBV2 and TRBJ2-1; 10 bases match TRBD2. This CDR3 has 14 residues. CDR1 and CDR2 (germline): SNHLY, FYNNEI. Losses at the gene ends were 6 bases for V and 4 bases for J; bases not matched to a gene: 3. The CDR3 spells CASSGLAAYNEQFF. The CDR3 nucleotides read TGTGCCAGCAGCGGACTAGCGGCTTACAATGAGCAGTTCTTC.

The chain employs TRBV28 and TRBJ2-1, with 7 bases matching TRBD2. There are 14 residues in the CDR3. Germline V lookup: CDR1 MDHEN, CDR2 SYDVKM. The trim removed 2 bases at V and 7 bases at J, leaving 5 bases unmatched. The CDR3 DNA reads TGTGCCAGCAGTTTAACTTGGGGAGGGAATGAGCAGTTCTTC. Residues: CASSLTWGGNEQFF.

The rearrangement uses TRBV6-6 and TRBJ2-3; D perhaps matches TRBD1 (6 bases). CDR3 length: 13 residues. Germline lookup yields CDR1 MNHNY and CDR2 SVGAGI (reference sequence). V was pared by 11 bases and J by 4 bases, with 16 bases between. CDR3 sequence (DNA): TGTGCCGGAACACAGGGAATTGCAGATACGCAGTATTTT. This sequence encodes CAGTQGIADTQYF.

The sample holds one count of this clone. The rearrangement links TRBV18 to TRBJ2-7, with 8 nucleotides matching TRBD1. The V segment lost 6 bases and the J segment 0 bases; nucleotides outside the gene matches: 4. The CDR3 consists of 14 residues. Germline loops: CDR1 KGHSH, CDR2 LQKENI. CDR3 sequence reads: CASSGGQVSYEQYF. The CDR3, as DNA: TGTGCCAGCTCCGGGGGACAGGTCTCCTACGAGCAGTACTTC. The full variable domain, with the rest looked up from reference TRBV18 and TRBJ2-7, is NAGVMQNPRHLVRRRGQEARLRCSPMKGHSHVYWYRQLPEEGLKFMVYLQKENIIDESGMPKERFSAEFPKEGPSILRIQQVVRGDSAAYFCASSGGQVSYEQYFGPGTRLTVT.